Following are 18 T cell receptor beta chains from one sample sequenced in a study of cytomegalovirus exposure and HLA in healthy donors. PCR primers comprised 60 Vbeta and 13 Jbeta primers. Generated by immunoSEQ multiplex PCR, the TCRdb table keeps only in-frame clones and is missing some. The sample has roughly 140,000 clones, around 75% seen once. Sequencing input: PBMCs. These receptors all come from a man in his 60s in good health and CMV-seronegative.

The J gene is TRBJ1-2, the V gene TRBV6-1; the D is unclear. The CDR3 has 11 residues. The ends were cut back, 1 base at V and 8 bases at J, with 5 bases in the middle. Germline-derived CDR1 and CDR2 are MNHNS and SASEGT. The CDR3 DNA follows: TGTGCCAGCAGTGAAGGCCGGGGCTACACCTTC. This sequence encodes CASSEGRGYTF.

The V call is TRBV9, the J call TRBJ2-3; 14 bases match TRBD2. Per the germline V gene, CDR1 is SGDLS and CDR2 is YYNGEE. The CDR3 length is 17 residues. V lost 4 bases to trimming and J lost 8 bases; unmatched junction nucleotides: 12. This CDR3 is CASSPSSGTSGGSTQYF. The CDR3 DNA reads TGTGCCAGCAGCCCCTCGTCCGGGACTAGCGGGGGATCTACGCAGTATTTT.

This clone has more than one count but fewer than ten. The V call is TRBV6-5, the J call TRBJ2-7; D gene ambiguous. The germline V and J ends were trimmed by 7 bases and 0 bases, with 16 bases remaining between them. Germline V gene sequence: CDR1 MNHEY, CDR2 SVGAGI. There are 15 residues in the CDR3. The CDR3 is CASTPNAVDSYEQYF. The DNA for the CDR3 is TGTGCCAGCACCCCCAATGCCGTAGACTCCTACGAGCAGTACTTC.

The CDR3 spells CASSLGDRKDTQYF. The CDR3 DNA reads TGTGCCAGCAGCTTAGGGGACAGGAAAGATACGCAGTATTTT. The chain links TRBV7-6 to TRBJ2-3; 8 bases are a match to TRBD1. CDR1 SGHVS and CDR2 FNYEAQ come from the germline V gene. The V and J ends lost 1 base and 5 bases, in that order; junction bases with no gene match: 2. The CDR3 is made up of 14 amino acids.

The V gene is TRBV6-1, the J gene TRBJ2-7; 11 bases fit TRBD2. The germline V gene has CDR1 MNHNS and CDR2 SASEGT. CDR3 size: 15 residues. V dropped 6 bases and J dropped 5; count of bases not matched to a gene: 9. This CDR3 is CASSLAGGPSHEQYF. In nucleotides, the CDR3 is TGTGCCAGCAGCTTAGCGGGAGGGCCTTCCCACGAGCAGTACTTC.

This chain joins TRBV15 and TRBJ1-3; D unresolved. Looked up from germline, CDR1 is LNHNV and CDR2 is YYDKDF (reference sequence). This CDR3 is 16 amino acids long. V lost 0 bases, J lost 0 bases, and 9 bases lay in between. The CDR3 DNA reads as TGTGCCACCAGCAGAGAGGACGGGGTCTCTGGAAACACCATATATTTT. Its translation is CATSREDGVSGNTIYF.

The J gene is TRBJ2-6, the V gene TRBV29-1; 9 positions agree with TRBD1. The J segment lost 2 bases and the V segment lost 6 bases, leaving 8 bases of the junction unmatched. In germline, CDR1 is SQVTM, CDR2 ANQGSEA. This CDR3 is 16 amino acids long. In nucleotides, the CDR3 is TGCAGCGTCACAGGGGGCGGCCTCCCTGGGGCCAACGTCCTGACTTTC. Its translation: CSVTGGGLPGANVLTF.

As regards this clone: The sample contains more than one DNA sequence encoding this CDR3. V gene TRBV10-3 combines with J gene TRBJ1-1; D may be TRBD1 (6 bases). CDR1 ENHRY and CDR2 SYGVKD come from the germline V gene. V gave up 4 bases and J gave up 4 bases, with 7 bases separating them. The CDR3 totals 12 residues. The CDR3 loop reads CAISVGGTEAFF. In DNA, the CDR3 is TGTGCCATCAGTGTAGGGGGCACTGAAGCTTTCTTT.

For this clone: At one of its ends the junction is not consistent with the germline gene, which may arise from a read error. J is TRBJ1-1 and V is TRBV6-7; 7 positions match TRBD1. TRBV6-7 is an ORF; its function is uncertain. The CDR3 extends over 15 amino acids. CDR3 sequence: CASNIGDREVTEASF. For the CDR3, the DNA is TGTGCCAGCAATATCGGTGACAGGGAGGTGACTGAAGCTTCCTTT.

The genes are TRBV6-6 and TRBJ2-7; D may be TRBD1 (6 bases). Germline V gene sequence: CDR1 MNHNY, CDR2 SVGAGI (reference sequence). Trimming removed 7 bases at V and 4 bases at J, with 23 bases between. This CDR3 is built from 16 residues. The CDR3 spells CASTQQGDKGNYEQYF. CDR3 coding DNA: TGTGCCAGCACCCAACAAGGGGACAAGGGGAATTACGAGCAGTACTTC.

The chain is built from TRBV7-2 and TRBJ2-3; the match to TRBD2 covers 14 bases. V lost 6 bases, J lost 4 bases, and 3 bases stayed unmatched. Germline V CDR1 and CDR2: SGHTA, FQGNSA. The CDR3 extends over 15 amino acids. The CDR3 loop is CASRAGLAGADTQYF. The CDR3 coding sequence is TGTGCCAGCAGGGCGGGACTAGCGGGAGCAGATACGCAGTATTTT.

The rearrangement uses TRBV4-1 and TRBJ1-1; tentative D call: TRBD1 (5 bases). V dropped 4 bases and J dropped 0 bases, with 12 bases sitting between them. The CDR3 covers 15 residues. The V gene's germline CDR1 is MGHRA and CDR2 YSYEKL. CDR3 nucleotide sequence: TGCGCCAGCAGCCGTCCGGGGGAAATGAACACTGAAGCTTTCTTT. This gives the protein CASSRPGEMNTEAFF.

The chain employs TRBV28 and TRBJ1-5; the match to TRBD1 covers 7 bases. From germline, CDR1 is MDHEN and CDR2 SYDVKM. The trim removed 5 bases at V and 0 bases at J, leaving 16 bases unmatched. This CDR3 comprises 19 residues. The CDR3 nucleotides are TGTGCCAGCAGTCCATTAATCCTCACGGGACAGCATAGCAATCAGCCCCAGCATTTT. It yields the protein CASSPLILTGQHSNQPQHF.

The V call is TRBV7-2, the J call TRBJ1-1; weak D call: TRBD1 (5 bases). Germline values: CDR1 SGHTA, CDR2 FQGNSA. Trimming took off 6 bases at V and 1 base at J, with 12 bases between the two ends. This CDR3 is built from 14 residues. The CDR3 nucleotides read TGTGCCAGCAGAACCGACGGGGGGAACACTGAAGCTTTCTTT. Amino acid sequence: CASRTDGGNTEAFF.

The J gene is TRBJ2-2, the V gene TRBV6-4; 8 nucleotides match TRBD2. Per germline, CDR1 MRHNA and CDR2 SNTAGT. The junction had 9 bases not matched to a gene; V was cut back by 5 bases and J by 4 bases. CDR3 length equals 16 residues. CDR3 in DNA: TGTGCCAGCAGTTCGAGCGGGAGTGCTAGCACCGGGGAGCTGTTTTTT. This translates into CASSSSGSASTGELFF.

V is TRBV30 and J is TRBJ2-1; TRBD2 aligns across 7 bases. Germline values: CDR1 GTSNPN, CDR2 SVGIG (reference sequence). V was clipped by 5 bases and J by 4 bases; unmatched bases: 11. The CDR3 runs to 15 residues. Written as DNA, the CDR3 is TGTGCCTGGCGTAGTGGGCTAGCGGCTTACAATGAGCAGTTCTTC. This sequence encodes CAWRSGLAAYNEQFF.

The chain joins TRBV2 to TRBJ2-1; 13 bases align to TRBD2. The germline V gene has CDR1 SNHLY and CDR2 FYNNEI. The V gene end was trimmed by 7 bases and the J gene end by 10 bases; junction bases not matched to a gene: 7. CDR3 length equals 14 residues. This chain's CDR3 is CASKGTSGTKEQFF. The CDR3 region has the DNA TGTGCCAGCAAAGGGACTAGCGGGACTAAGGAGCAGTTCTTC.

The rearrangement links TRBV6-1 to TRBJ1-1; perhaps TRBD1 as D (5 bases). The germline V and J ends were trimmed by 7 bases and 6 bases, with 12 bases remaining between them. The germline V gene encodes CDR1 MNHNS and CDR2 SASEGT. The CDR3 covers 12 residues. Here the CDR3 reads CASNARDAEAFF. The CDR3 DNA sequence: TGTGCCAGCAACGCCAGGGATGCTGAAGCTTTCTTT.